The sequence of this T cell receptor beta chain was determined in a study of T cells after yellow fever vaccination (dated 2019 in TCRdb). At the level of the whole study: The SMART-Seq v4 Ultra Low Input RNA kit was used to prepare libraries from fractions with low cell numbers. To follow T-cell clones before and after primary and booster YFV17D yellow fever vaccination, bulk TCR alpha and beta repertoires were sequenced over time. Two healthy male donors made up the cohort, one aged 18 to 30 years and the other aged 30 to 40 years. Bulk PBMC replicates and cell subsets were isolated from blood drawn at multiple timepoints before and after both primary and secondary immunization. The study at large found these results: Compared with the primary T-cell response, the secondary T-cell response was faster but weaker, reaching its peak on day 5 rather than on day 15. Computational filtering was required because FACS-sorted repertoires could contain abundant contaminating clonotypes from the bulk population. Only a couple of donors were included in the study, so the extent to which the findings can be generalized is limited. A small share of clonotypes occurred in both CD4 and CD8 compartments, likely arising from convergent recombination. After the booster, most clones that had expanded after primary vaccination were detected again (nearly 98% of CD4 and about 88% of CD8), suggesting broad maintenance of memory.

This clonotype occurred a few times. Its antigen is still unknown. No quality values exist for individual bases; no much larger clone is one base distant. From the cysteine through the phenylalanine, the CDR3 covers 16 amino acids. Only CDR3 DNA is held: 48 bases, read in frame from base 1. V loses 9 bases, J loses 0 bases, and the germline ends lie 18 bases apart. CDR1 and CDR2 are drawn from the germline V gene (reference sequence): LNHDA, SQIVND. This specimen's treatment or condition label, per the study, means: live attenuated yellow fever vaccine strain. Two biological replicates of bulk PBMCs were collected at each blood-draw timepoint. PBMCs were isolated from peripheral blood using a standard Ficoll-Paque protocol. TriZol was used to extract RNA from bulk PBMCs, CD4 and CD8 fractions, and dextramer-positive and dextramer-negative fractions. TCR cDNA was made using 5'RACE template switching, a step that added a universal primer site and unique molecular identifiers. Priming of cDNA synthesis was performed from both the TCR alpha and TCR beta constant segments. Libraries were amplified in two PCR steps, with sample barcodes and sequencing adapters added in the second step. Sequencing of libraries was performed on Illumina HiSeq 2500 (2x100 bp) or NovaSeq (2x150 bp). The authors' pipeline ran thus. Demultiplexing of reads and collapsing into UMI consensus sequences were performed with MIGEC, and V(D)J alignment was carried out with MiXCR. Clonotypes responding to the vaccine were identified with edgeR on replicate PBMC samples, with the criteria of FDR below 0.01 and a log2 fold change above 5 up to day 15. Each bulk clonotype was labeled CD4 or CD8 based on which sequenced repertoire, CD4 or CD8, contained the clonotype at higher abundance. TCRdb reprocessed the public reads (quality trimming at Q25 with fastp, clone calling with MiXCR) and kept in-frame beta chains. Duplicate CDR3 protein sequences are folded into a single record with the most common DNA and genes. TCRdb's processing, not the authors' own work, is the source of the V and J calls. The sample contains around 600,000 distinct CDR3 sequences, 12% of them found a single time. The ten largest clones add up to around 14% of the sample.

Material: PBMCs, obtained on the day of the yellow fever booster vaccination. This sequence originates from a young man who received the YFV17D yellow fever vaccine. The sequence links TRBV19 to TRBJ2-1; the D call is possibly TRBD1 or TRBD2, each sharing 5 bases. The CDR3 region has the sequence CASRGVRFSSYNEQFF. The sequenced DNA is TGTGCCAGCCGGGGCGTTCGTTTTAGCTCCTACAATGAGCAGTTCTTC. Here the CDR3 is joined to the reference TRBV19 and TRBJ2-1 genes, and the full variable domain is: DGGITQSPKYLFRKEGQNVTLSCEQNLNHDAMYWYRQDPGQGLRLIYYSQIVNDFQKGDIAEGYSVSREKKESFPLTVTSAQKNPTAFYLCASRGVRFSSYNEQFFGPGTRLTVL.